Described below is a single T cell receptor (beta chain) sequence and its context. V lost 1 base and J 7 bases, leaving 11 bases between the germline ends. The CDR3 loop spans 13 amino acids. Germline values: CDR1 SGHDT, CDR2 YYEEEE. The source of the sample is a study of cytomegalovirus exposure and HLA in healthy donors. TCRdb's copy holds only in-frame clones and misses some; the assay was immunoSEQ multiplex PCR. The data hold under 200,000 clones, with around 90% observed a single time. The chain combines TRBV5-6 with TRBJ1-2; D is undetermined. The sample comprised PBMCs. The sequence was obtained from a woman aged 18-29 years in good health and CMV-seropositive. This CDR3 is CASSLYGNGGYTF. The CDR3, as DNA: TGTGCCAGCAGCTTGTACGGGAATGGTGGCTACACCTTC.